This T cell receptor (beta chain) stems from a study of CD8 T cells in Susac syndrome. V dropped 0 bases and J dropped 5 bases, with 16 bases sitting between them. Germline assignment: CDR1 GTSNPN and CDR2 SVGIG (reference sequence). The CDR3 loop spans 15 amino acids. TCR beta was sequenced from blood CD8+ and CD4+ T cells. About 0.45 to 1 ug RNA was reverse transcribed with random hexamers. TCRdb independently ran MiXCR on the immunoSEQ multiplex PCR reads; one entry per CDR3 protein. The sample lists 150,000 to 160,000 distinct CDR3 sequences, roughly 96% occurring once. Material: CD8+ T cells from PBMCs. V is TRBV30 and J is TRBJ1-2, with a weak D call TRBD1 (5 bases). The clonotype comes from a human donor with multiple sclerosis. The DNA for the CDR3 is TGTGCCTGGAGTGTAACCGGAGGGACCTGGTATGGCTACACCTTC. Encoded protein: CAWSVTGGTWYGYTF.